The source of this T cell receptor beta chain is a study of OX40 agonist ivuxolimab in advanced cancers. Sequencing was performed with immunoSEQ multiplex PCR; in TCRdb, only in-frame clones are kept and a portion is missing. The sample includes 75,000 to 90,000 clones, around nine tenths seen only once; the top ten take 1% to 1.3%. V lost 3 bases, J lost 9 bases, and 14 bases lay in between. Germline assignment: CDR1 MNHEY and CDR2 SMNVEV (reference sequence). This CDR3 has 13 amino acids. This TCR came from an adult with an advanced solid tumor such as melanoma, head and neck, liver or kidney cancer. V usage is TRBV27 and J usage is TRBJ1-1; a possible D gene is TRBD1 (5 bases). The sequencing used CD4+ or CD8+ T cells sorted from blood, collected in a trial of the OX40 agonist ivuxolimab. CDR3 region: CASSFRTSTQAFF. CDR3 nucleotides: TGTGCCAGCAGTTTTAGGACATCCACGCAAGCTTTCTTT.